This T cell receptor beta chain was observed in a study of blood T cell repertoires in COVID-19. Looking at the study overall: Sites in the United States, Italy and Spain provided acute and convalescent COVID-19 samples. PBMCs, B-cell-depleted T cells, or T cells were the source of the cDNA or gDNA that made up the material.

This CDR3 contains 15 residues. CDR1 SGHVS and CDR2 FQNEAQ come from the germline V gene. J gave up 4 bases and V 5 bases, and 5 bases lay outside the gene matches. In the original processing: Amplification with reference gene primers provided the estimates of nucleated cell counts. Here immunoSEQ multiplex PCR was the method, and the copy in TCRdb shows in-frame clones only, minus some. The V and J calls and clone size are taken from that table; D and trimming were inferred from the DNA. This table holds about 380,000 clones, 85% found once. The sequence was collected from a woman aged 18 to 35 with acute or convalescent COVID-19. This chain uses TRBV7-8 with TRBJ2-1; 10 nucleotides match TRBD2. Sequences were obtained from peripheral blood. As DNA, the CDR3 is TGTGCCAGCAGCGACGGGACTAGCGCTTACAATGAGCAGTTCTTC. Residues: CASSDGTSAYNEQFF.